This TCR beta chain came from a study of shared clonotypes between healthy human individuals (TCRdb year 2020). Regarding the study in general: The cohort comprised two women and three men aged 18 to 49 years. Per donor, three plates each were used for CD4 naive and CD4 memory, two for CD8 naive, and one for CD8 memory. Per donor, leukapheresis produced somewhere between about 0.94 and 9 billion PBMCs. Blood TCR repertoires of a handful of healthy adults were deeply sequenced to estimate repertoire size and the extent of clonotype sharing between individuals. Different laboratories and diverse techniques were used to prepare libraries and sequence TCR repertoires, to increase sequencing depth and limit assay-specific biases.

The donors were healthy, HIV-negative adults who had no recently reported acute infections or vaccinations. All donors were Caucasian adults living in Nashville, Tennessee, USA. CD4+ T cells were enriched through magnetic negative selection, after which naive cells were positively selected on CD45RA and the remaining negative fraction served as the memory subset. After blood collection by leukapheresis, PBMCs were isolated using Ficoll-Histopaque density gradient centrifugation and then cryopreserved in the vapor phase of liquid nitrogen. Purity and quantity of every magnetically sorted T cell population were checked by analytical flow cytometry. Genomic DNA was isolated from each sorted fraction and quantified by UV absorbance on a Nanodrop 2000c. Using the deep immunoSEQ assay, TCR CDR3 regions were amplified from genomic DNA by multiplex PCR. Genomic DNA extracted from each cell subset was distributed evenly over all wells of several immunoSEQ 96-well plates, and each plate served as one replicate. For sorted subsets, around 200 ng genomic DNA, equal to some 28,000 T cell genomes, was loaded into each replicate PCR. Purified libraries were quantified with a Qubit 3.0 fluorometer, sized on a Bioanalyzer 2100, and re-quantified with the KAPA Library Quantification kit. A separate single-read 150-cycle Illumina NextSeq 550 flow cell was used to sequence each immunoSEQ 96-well plate. For the original study's pipeline: Because only junctional sequences without quality scores were contained in the immunoSEQ output, filtering matching that applied to full-length reads could not be performed. To assign V/J genes and CDR3, sequences were annotated against IMGT germline references using PyIR, a Python wrapper for IgBLAST v1.9. Reads were removed for weak V/J assignments (E-value above 1e-6), missing CDR3, stop codons, out-of-frame junctions, or ambiguous translated residues. V3J clonotypes were defined as sequences sharing the same inferred V gene, J gene, and CDR3 amino acid sequence. The percentage overlap between two repertoires was calculated by dividing the number of shared unique clonotypes by the size of the smaller repertoire. Repertoire richness was assessed with RTK rarefaction, the Chao1 estimator, and Recon v2.1 estimates of unobserved clonotypes. Generation probabilities were computed with OLGA for all TCRbeta clonotypes obtained by the gDNA method from a few donors. TCRdb retrieved this table from immuneACCESS and kept in-frame rearrangements only. Not all clones are present; in checked studies, unresolved V genes account for under half, and no reason is known for the remainder. V and J calls and clone size come straight from that table; D and trimming were deduced from the DNA. Counted in this sample were roughly 330,000 clones; roughly 70% of them appeared once. The ten largest clones represent 10% of the sample.

CDR1 and CDR2, looked up from the germline V gene, are MDHEN and SYDVKM. From the cysteine through the phenylalanine, the CDR3 covers 13 amino acids. The retained sequence is limited to the CDR3, 39 bases, with the frame set at the first base. V and J are truncated by 4 bases and 2 bases respectively, leaving an intervening sequence of 9 bases. This clone occurred once. Its antigen is still unknown. No base quality values were provided; no much bigger clone lies one nucleotide off. The study at large found these results: Based on pairwise subsampling, the degree of clonotype sharing among donors was expected to be affected by sequencing depth. Sampling was limited to blood, and TCR repertoires in tissue likely differ from TCR repertoires in blood. Across a handful of donors, roughly 5.4% of naive CD4, roughly 3.5% of naive CD8, roughly 2.2% of memory CD4, and roughly 0.41% of memory CD8 clonotypes were shared. Naive subsets generally had larger estimated clonotype richness than memory subsets did. Compared with non-shared clonotypes, the clonotypes found in all four sorted-subset donors had higher generation probabilities. The genetic and exposure-history diversity represented was limited by the small number of donors. Even with the large sequencing depth, rarefaction of the sorted-subset datasets indicated that sequencing was incomplete.

The TCR comes from a man aged 30-40 years in good health. The receptor chain draws on TRBV28 and TRBJ2-7; a weak D assignment points to TRBD1 (6 bases agree). The specimen sequenced was memory CD4+ T cells sorted from blood. In the paper's terms, the cell subset or site label means: CD45RA-negative fraction. This receptor has the CDR3 CASSWTVTYEQYF. The nucleotide sequence is TGTGCCAGCAGTTGGACAGTAACCTACGAGCAGTACTTC.